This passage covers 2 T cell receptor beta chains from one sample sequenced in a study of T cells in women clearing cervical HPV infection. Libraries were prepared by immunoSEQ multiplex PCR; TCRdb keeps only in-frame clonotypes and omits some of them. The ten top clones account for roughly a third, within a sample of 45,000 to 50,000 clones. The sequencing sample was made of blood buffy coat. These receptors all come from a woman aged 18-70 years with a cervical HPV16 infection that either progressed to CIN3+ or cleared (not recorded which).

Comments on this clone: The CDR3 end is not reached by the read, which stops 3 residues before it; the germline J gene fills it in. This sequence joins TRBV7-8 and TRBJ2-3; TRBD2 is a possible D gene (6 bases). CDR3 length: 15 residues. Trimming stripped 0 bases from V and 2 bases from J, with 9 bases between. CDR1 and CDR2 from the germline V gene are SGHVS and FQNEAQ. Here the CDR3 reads CASSLAGLDTDTQYF. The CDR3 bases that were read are TGTGCCAGCAGCTTAGCGGGACTCGACACAGATACG.

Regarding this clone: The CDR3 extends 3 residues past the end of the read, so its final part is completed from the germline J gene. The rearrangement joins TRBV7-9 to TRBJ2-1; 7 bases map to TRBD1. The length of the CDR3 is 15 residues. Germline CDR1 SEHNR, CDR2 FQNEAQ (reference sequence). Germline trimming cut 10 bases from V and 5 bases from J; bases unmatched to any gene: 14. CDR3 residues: CATKVPGTANNEQFF. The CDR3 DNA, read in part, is TGTGCCACAAAAGTCCCCGGGACAGCAAACAATGAG. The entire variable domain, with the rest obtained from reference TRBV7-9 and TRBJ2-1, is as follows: DTGVSQNPRHKITKRGQNVTFRCDPISEHNRLYWYRQTLGQGPEFLTYFQNEAQLEKSRLLSDRFSAERPKGSFSTLEIQRTEQGDSAMYLCATKVPGTANNEQFFGPGTRLTVL.